The 16 T cell receptor beta chains listed next were all sequenced from one sample in a study of neurological immune-mediated disorders. TCRdb re-analysed the 5' RACE reads in MiXCR, keeping a single row per CDR3 protein. The table shows 65,000 to 75,000 distinct CDR3 sequences, with around 5.1% occurring only once. The sequencing input was PBMCs. All receptors come from a human donor with multiple sclerosis. The donor label of this sample is uncertain.

Many counts were recorded for this clonotype. The chain couples TRBV5-1 to TRBJ2-5, with D perhaps being TRBD1 or TRBD2 (5 bases each). This CDR3 has 14 residues. Germline assignment: CDR1 SGHRS and CDR2 YFSETQ. V lost 4 bases, J lost 1 base, and 11 bases lay in between. Written as DNA, the CDR3 is TGCGCCAGCAGCCGTGGGACCACCCAAGAGACCCAGTACTTC. It yields the protein CASSRGTTQETQYF.

This clonotype was counted at least ten times. This chain uses TRBV12-3 or TRBV12-4 with TRBJ2-7, with TRBD1 matching over 11 bases. V was clipped by 6 bases and J by 7 bases; unmatched bases: 5. There are 13 residues in the CDR3. The DNA for the CDR3 is TGTGCCAGCAGCTACGGACAGGGGGCAGAGCAGTACTTC. The encoded protein is CASSYGQGAEQYF.

This clonotype has at least ten counts. This chain links TRBV7-3 with TRBJ2-5, with TRBD2 identical over 7 bases. Germline V gene lookup returns CDR1 SGHTA and CDR2 FQGTGA. J lost 3 bases, V lost 0 bases, and 4 bases had no gene match. The CDR3 sequence is 15 residues long. The CDR3 spells CASSLTGGEEETQYF. DNA for the CDR3: TGTGCCAGCAGCTTAACGGGGGGGGAAGAAGAGACCCAGTACTTC.

This clonotype was counted ten times or more. The chain uses TRBV13 and TRBJ2-7, with D tentatively TRBD1 (5 bases). Trimming took 5 bases from V and 2 from J, leaving 10 bases between them. This CDR3 is built from 13 residues. CDR1 is PRHDT and CDR2 is FYEKMQ in the germline V gene (reference sequence). CDR3 coding DNA: TGTGCCAGCAGCCGGCCGACAGCCTACGAGCAGTACTTC. Its protein product is CASSRPTAYEQYF.

This clonotype showed up many times. The rearrangement links TRBV9 to TRBJ1-2; TRBD1 is a possible D gene (6 bases). Germline assignment: CDR1 SGDLS and CDR2 YYNGEE. The V and J ends lost 0 bases and 4 bases respectively, with 22 bases between them. The CDR3 runs 18 residues. In nucleotides, the CDR3 is TGTGCCAGCAGCGTAGTTCGTGGGGGGGGCGAGGGGAGCTATGGCTACACCTTC. Translation: CASSVVRGGGEGSYGYTF.

This clonotype occurred many times. The chain uses TRBV11-2 and TRBJ1-2, with D maybe TRBD1 (5 bases). This CDR3 spans 14 amino acids. The germline CDR1 and CDR2 sequences are SGHAT and FQNNGV. V lost 2 bases and J lost 7, with 14 bases in between. The CDR3 loop is CASSLKSGGLGYTF. The CDR3 nucleotides read TGTGCCAGCAGCTTAAAAAGCGGGGGTCTTGGCTACACCTTC.

This clonotype was observed many times. The rearrangement joins TRBV7-6 to TRBJ1-2; D is unclear. This CDR3 spans 13 amino acids. V lost 5 bases to trimming and J lost 7 bases, with 14 bases between them. CDR1 SGHVS and CDR2 FNYEAQ come from the germline V gene. CDR3 nucleotide sequence: TGTGCCAGCAGCCTCCCCCTCCAATCTGGCTACACCTTC. Translated: CASSLPLQSGYTF.

Comment on this clonotype: This may be a read error: a much more frequent sequence differs by one nucleotide. This chain joins TRBV6-5 and TRBJ2-1, with D perhaps being TRBD1 or TRBD2 (6 bases each). The CDR3 length is 14 residues. Germline V gene sequence: CDR1 MNHEY, CDR2 SVGAGI. The CDR3 protein is CVSSYSNRGDEQFF. CDR3 coding DNA: TGTGTCAGCAGTTACTCGAATAGGGGGGATGAGCAGTTCTTC.

This clonotype was found many times. This sequence joins TRBV20-1 and TRBJ2-3, with D unresolved. CDR3 length equals 12 residues. V lost 4 bases, J lost 6 bases, and 11 bases lay in between. From germline, CDR1 is DFQATT and CDR2 SNEGSKA (reference sequence). This CDR3 reads CSATYVSDTQYF. In DNA, the CDR3 is TGCAGTGCTACCTACGTAAGCGATACGCAGTATTTT.

This clonotype was counted at least ten times. J is TRBJ2-2 and V is TRBV20-1, with 7 bases matching TRBD1. V was clipped by 2 bases and J by 4 bases; unmatched bases: 7. The germline V gene encodes CDR1 DFQATT and CDR2 SNEGSKA (reference sequence). CDR3 length: 15 amino acids. CDR3 sequence reads: CSARMPGGRTGELFF. CDR3 sequence (DNA): TGCAGTGCTAGAATGCCAGGGGGTCGCACCGGGGAGCTGTTTTTT.

This clonotype was found many times. The CDR3 nucleotides are TGTGCCAGCAGGTCACTAGCGGGGGATGAGACCCAGTACTTC. This codes for CASRSLAGDETQYF. The chain is built from TRBV12-3 or TRBV12-4 and TRBJ2-5, with 11 bases matching TRBD2. The CDR3 is made up of 14 amino acids. With 6 bases clipped from V and 5 bases from J, the junction kept 5 bases outside the gene matches.

This clonotype was recorded at least ten times. The J gene is TRBJ2-7, the V gene TRBV6-1; tentatively, D is TRBD1 (6 bases). The CDR3 sequence is 13 residues long. V was trimmed by 7 bases and J by 6 bases, leaving 16 bases between them. Germline CDR1 is MNHNS and CDR2 is SASEGT. CDR3: CASTPTGTAEQYF. CDR3 coding DNA: TGTGCCAGCACACCAACAGGGACGGCCGAGCAGTACTTC.

This clonotype showed up many times. The V and J genes are TRBV24-1 and TRBJ2-3, with D maybe TRBD1 (5 bases). Germline loops: CDR1 KGHDR, CDR2 SFDVKD. The ends were cut back, 9 bases at V and 2 bases at J, with 11 bases in the middle. CDR3 length: 13 residues. CDR3 in DNA: TGTGCCACCGCCGGACAATTCACAGATACGCAGTATTTT. Protein: CATAGQFTDTQYF.

This clonotype has a count of ten or more. The chain links TRBV5-1 to TRBJ2-1; 9 positions match TRBD2. V was clipped by 4 bases and J by 6 bases; unmatched bases: 8. Per the germline V gene, CDR1 is SGHRS and CDR2 is YFSETQ. There are 15 residues in the CDR3. For the CDR3, the DNA is TGCGCCAGCAGCACCGGGACTAGCAGGACCAATGAGCAGTTCTTC. The encoded protein is CASSTGTSRTNEQFF.

At least ten counts were recorded for this clonotype. The chain has TRBV5-6 and TRBJ2-5; no clear D. Germline V gives CDR1 SGHDT, CDR2 YYEEEE. The CDR3 is made up of 16 amino acids. The V and J ends lost 0 bases and 1 base respectively, with 13 bases between them. This CDR3 is CASSLARKWAQETQYF. The CDR3 DNA reads TGTGCCAGCAGCTTGGCCCGGAAATGGGCCCAAGAGACCCAGTACTTC.

This clonotype came up many times. The genes are TRBV6-5 and TRBJ1-6; 8 bases line up with TRBD1. CDR3 size: 15 residues. V was clipped by 2 bases and J by 7 bases; unmatched bases: 4. CDR1 is MNHEY and CDR2 is SVGAGI in the germline V gene. In DNA, the CDR3 is TGTGCCAGCAGTTACCAGGGGGCTCGGAATTCACCCCTCCACTTT. Translated, it gives CASSYQGARNSPLHF.